These 8 T cell receptor beta chains were sequenced from one sample in a study of blood T cell repertoires in COVID-19. Here immunoSEQ multiplex PCR was the method, and the copy in TCRdb shows in-frame clones only, minus some. The top ten clones hold approximately 2% of a sample with around 140,000 clones, roughly 69% of them seen once. Sequencing used peripheral blood. The receptors originated from an older woman with acute or convalescent COVID-19.

The genes are TRBV19 and TRBJ2-3; D gene unclear. The CDR3 is 14 amino acids. Germline V gives CDR1 LNHDA, CDR2 SQIVND (reference sequence). Trimming pared 8 bases from V and 5 bases from J, leaving 17 bases between. The CDR3 sequence is CASSPISAGDTQYF. As DNA, the CDR3 is TGTGCCAGTTCTCCCATATCGGCAGGAGATACGCAGTATTTT.

This clone was detected a few times. The junction departs from germline at one end; a sequencing error may be responsible. The chain couples TRBV14 to TRBJ2-7; a weak D match, TRBD2 (5 bases). This CDR3 comprises 16 residues. CDR1 and CDR2 from the germline V gene are SGHDN and FVKESK. The CDR3 spells CASSKDPGSRAYEQYF. The CDR3 DNA reads as TGTGCCAGCAGCAAAGATCCTGGCTCGAGGGCCTACGAGCAGTACTTC.

The count of this clone is one. CDR3 loop: CASRGLVAYEQFF. In DNA, the CDR3 is TGTGCCAGCAGGGGACTAGTCGCATATGAGCAGTTCTTC. This rearrangement joins TRBV27 to TRBJ2-1; 8 bases are a match to TRBD2. CDR1 and CDR2 (germline): MNHEY, SMNVEV (reference sequence). This CDR3 is built from 13 residues. V dropped 6 bases and J dropped 8; count of bases not matched to a gene: 6.

V is TRBV27 and J is TRBJ2-1; 8 bases agree with TRBD2. V was clipped by 11 bases and J by 5 bases; unmatched bases: 11. Germline V gene data show CDR1 as MNHEY and CDR2 as SMNVEV (reference sequence). This CDR3 is built from 14 residues. Here the CDR3 reads CAVGGGVFNNEQFF. CDR3 in DNA: TGTGCCGTCGGGGGGGGAGTTTTTAACAATGAGCAGTTCTTC.

J is TRBJ2-7 and V is TRBV7-8, with 8 bases matching TRBD2. Germline V gives CDR1 SGHVS, CDR2 FQNEAQ. After removal of 1 base from V and 3 bases from J, the junction contained 2 bases not matched to a gene. This CDR3 spans 14 amino acids. CDR3 sequence reads: CASSLGAGGYEQYF. CDR3 in DNA: TGTGCCAGCAGCTTAGGGGCGGGGGGCTACGAGCAGTACTTC.

This clone was recorded at least ten times. The CDR3, as DNA: TGCGCCAGCAGCCAAGATATCCAGGGGTACTATGGCTACACCTTC. Its protein product is CASSQDIQGYYGYTF. The chain joins TRBV4-1 to TRBJ1-2, with a tentative D call TRBD1 (6 bases). The CDR3 has 15 amino acids. With 0 bases removed from V and 3 bases from J, the gap between germline ends came to 11 bases. The germline gives CDR1 MGHRA, CDR2 YSYEKL.

The J gene is TRBJ1-2, the V gene TRBV4-3, with D possibly matching TRBD1 (6 bases). Germline V gene lookup returns CDR1 LGHNA and CDR2 YSLEER. Trimming pared 1 base from V and 4 bases from J, leaving 13 bases between. The CDR3 length is 15 residues. As DNA, the CDR3 is TGCGCCAGCAGCCAAGGCCATGGGGGGGCCTATGGCTACACCTTC. Its translation is CASSQGHGGAYGYTF.

The V call is TRBV5-6, the J call TRBJ2-2, with TRBD1 identical over 8 bases. Germline V gives CDR1 SGHDT, CDR2 YYEEEE. Trimming cost V 5 bases and J 8 bases; bases outside gene matches: 14. CDR3 length: 16 amino acids. The DNA for the CDR3 is TGTGCCAGCAGGGGACCACGGACAGGGAGCTCGGGGGAGCTGTTTTTT. This sequence encodes CASRGPRTGSSGELFF. The full variable domain, its missing parts supplied by reference TRBV5-6 and TRBJ2-2, is DAGVTQSPTHLIKTRGQQVTLRCSPKSGHDTVSWYQQALGQGPQFIFQYYEEEERQRGNFPDRFSGHQFPNYSSELNVNALLLGDSALYLCASRGPRTGSSGELFFGEGSRLTVL.